This T cell receptor beta chain emerged from a study of T cells in Graves' hyperthyroidism and ophthalmopathy. As for the study in general: The initial diagnosis was the point when peripheral blood was collected, ahead of any treatment.

The investigators amplified TCR beta CDR3 regions from RNA transcripts. Carried out on the TCR CDR3, a first-round RT-PCR used the HTBI primer set. Each CDR3 protein is one row after TCRdb ran MiXCR on the multiplex PCR reads. Counted here are fewer than 500,000 distinct CDR3 sequences, about 15% occurring once; the ten biggest clones make up about 20%. The CDR3 sequence is 14 residues long. The germline CDR1 and CDR2 sequences are GTSNPN and SVGIG (reference sequence). Trimming cost V 2 bases and J 5 bases, with 13 bases left between them. Exclusion of a patient resulted from uncontrolled infection, other autoimmune disease, pregnancy or lactation.

The sequenced material came from blood. The chain joins TRBV30 to TRBJ2-1; D is uncertain. The TCR was taken from a woman aged 25 to 39 with Graves' ophthalmopathy. The CDR3 nucleotides are TGTGCCTGGAGTACGGCTCCCAGCCACAATGAGCAGTTCTTC. Translating gives CAWSTAPSHNEQFF.